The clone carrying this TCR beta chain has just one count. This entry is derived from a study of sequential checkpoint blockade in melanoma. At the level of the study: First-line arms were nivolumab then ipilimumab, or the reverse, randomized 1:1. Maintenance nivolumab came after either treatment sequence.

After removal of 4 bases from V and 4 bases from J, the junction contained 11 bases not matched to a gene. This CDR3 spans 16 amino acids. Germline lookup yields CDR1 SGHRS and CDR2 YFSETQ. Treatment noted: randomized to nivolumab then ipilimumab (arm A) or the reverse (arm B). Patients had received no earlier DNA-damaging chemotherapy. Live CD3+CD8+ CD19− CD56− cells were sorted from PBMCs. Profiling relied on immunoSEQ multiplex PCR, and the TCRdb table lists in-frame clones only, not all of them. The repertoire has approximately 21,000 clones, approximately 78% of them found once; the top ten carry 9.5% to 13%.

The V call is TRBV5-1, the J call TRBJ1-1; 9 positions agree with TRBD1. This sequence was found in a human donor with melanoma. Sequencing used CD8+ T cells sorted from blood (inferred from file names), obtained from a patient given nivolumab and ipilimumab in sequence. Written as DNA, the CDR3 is TGCGCCAGCAGCATAGGACAGGGGAGGGTTGGCACTGAAGCTTTCTTT. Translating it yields CASSIGQGRVGTEAFF.